This entry lists 2 T cell receptor beta chains sequenced from one sample in a study of T cell repertoires in MIS-A myocarditis. The method was immunoSEQ multiplex PCR; TCRdb's version includes in-frame clones alone and lacks a portion of them. The data hold 9,500 to 12,000 clones, with 75% to 90% observed a single time. Sequenced sample: thoracic lymph node tissue obtained at autopsy. The receptors were gathered from a man aged 18-30 years with fulminant myocarditis from multisystem inflammatory syndrome in adults (MIS-A) after COVID-19.

The J gene is TRBJ1-3, the V gene TRBV6-6; no firm D call. Trimming shortened V by 3 bases and J by 0 bases, and 3 bases separated the two germline ends. The CDR3 is 13 residues long. CDR1 is MNHNY, CDR2 SVGAGI, per germline (reference sequence). The CDR3 region has the DNA TGTGCCAGCAGTTATAACTCTGGAAACACCATATATTTT. This translates into CASSYNSGNTIYF.

A few counts support this clone. The V call is TRBV10-3, the J call TRBJ2-2, with a tentative D call TRBD2 (6 bases). V lost 10 bases and J lost 4, with 13 bases in between. CDR1 and CDR2 (germline): ENHRY, SYGVKD. There are 13 residues in the CDR3. The DNA of the CDR3 is TGTGCCACGCGGGGTTGGGGCACCGGGGAGCTGTTTTTT. Its protein is CATRGWGTGELFF.